What follows is one T cell receptor beta chain and its context. The antigen remains unidentified. TCRdb's copy holds only in-frame clones and misses some; the assay was immunoSEQ multiplex PCR. This table has some 2.1 million clones, over 85% appearing once. The data stem from a study of shared clonotypes between healthy human individuals. Study at large: The cohort had two women and a few men, ages 18 to 49.

The study's findings and limits: Large depth notwithstanding, sorted-subset sequencing proved incomplete by rarefaction. Sharing across a handful of donors was seen in approximately 5.2% of naive CD4 clonotypes.

The clonotype comes from a man in his late teens or twenties in good health. The sequencing sample was made of naive CD4+ T cells sorted from blood. Documented subset: CD45RA+ positively selected.

CDR3 nucleotide sequence: TGTGCCACCCGACAGGGGAGCTCCTACAATGAGCAGTTCTTC. It specifies CATRQGSSYNEQFF. The chain employs TRBV6-1 and TRBJ2-1; TRBD1 matches at 8 bases. This CDR3 is built from 14 residues. Germline CDR1 reads MNHNS; CDR2 reads SASEGT. The ends lost 10 bases at V and 0 bases at J; junction bases unmatched: 5.